What follows are 27 T cell receptor beta chains derived from one specimen sequenced in a study of beta chain features in type 1 diabetes. Expressed TCRB transcripts were sequenced after all isolated RNA was converted to cDNA. The method was immunoSEQ multiplex PCR; TCRdb's version includes in-frame clones alone and lacks a portion of them. The repertoire includes a few hundred thousand clones, about 15% of them detected once, and approximately 6.7% sits in the top ten. Sequenced: central memory CD4+ T cells from blood. Receptors originate from a man in his thirties or forties in good health.

The sample holds a few counts of this clone. This chain joins TRBV29-1 and TRBJ2-7, with D tentatively TRBD1 (5 bases). This CDR3 spans 12 amino acids. Germline CDR1 is SQVTM and CDR2 is ANQGSEA. Trimming removed 5 bases from V and 0 bases from J, with 8 bases in between. CDR3 sequence reads: CSVRQSSYEQYF. The CDR3 nucleotides read TGCAGCGTTAGACAGAGCTCCTACGAGCAGTACTTC.

This clone was seen only a few times. The V gene is TRBV5-1, the J gene TRBJ2-7; possibly TRBD1 for D (7 bases). Per germline, CDR1 SGHRS and CDR2 YFSETQ. V was trimmed by 4 bases and J by 2 bases, leaving 13 bases between them. The CDR3 spans 14 residues. The CDR3 reads CASSQGGKTYEQYF. The CDR3 coding sequence is TGCGCCAGCAGCCAGGGGGGTAAAACCTACGAGCAGTACTTC.

This chain connects TRBV7-2 to TRBJ2-3; 15 nucleotides align to TRBD2. Germline loops: CDR1 SGHTA, CDR2 FQGNSA. This CDR3 spans 16 amino acids. J was trimmed by 8 bases and V by 2 bases; bases with no gene match: 5. Here the CDR3 reads CASSLPGLAGGVTQYF. CDR3 bases: TGTGCCAGCAGCTTACCGGGACTAGCGGGAGGCGTTACGCAGTATTTT.

This clone was detected ten times or more. The CDR3 protein is CASLSGREGNEQFF. CDR3 sequence (DNA): TGTGCCAGCCTTAGCGGGAGGGAGGGCAATGAGCAGTTCTTC. The gene calls are TRBV7-2 and TRBJ2-1; 11 bases are a match to TRBD2. This CDR3 region has 14 residues. CDR1 and CDR2 from the germline V gene are SGHTA and FQGNSA. After removal of 8 bases from V and 6 bases from J, the junction contained 6 bases not matched to a gene.

This clone was detected ten times or more. The V and J genes are TRBV19 and TRBJ1-1, with a tentative D call TRBD1 (6 bases). The CDR3 covers 14 residues. Germline loops: CDR1 LNHDA, CDR2 SQIVND (reference sequence). Trimming removed 5 bases at V and 7 bases at J, with 17 bases between. Written as DNA, the CDR3 is TGTGCCAGTAGTCCCATAACAGGGCAACTTGAAGCTTTCTTT. Its translation is CASSPITGQLEAFF.

Ten or more counts support this clone. CDR3 loop: CASSIGLRSVDRAVVNEQFF. Written as DNA, the CDR3 is TGCGCCAGCAGCATAGGATTGAGGAGTGTCGACAGGGCTGTAGTCAATGAGCAGTTCTTC. The V and J genes are TRBV5-1 and TRBJ2-1; TRBD1 matches 7 bases. Germline trimming cut 4 bases from V and 6 bases from J; bases unmatched to any gene: 25. This CDR3 contains 20 residues. The V gene's germline CDR1 is SGHRS and CDR2 YFSETQ.

This chain joins TRBV6-5 and TRBJ2-7; 9 nucleotides line up with TRBD1. This CDR3 has 15 residues. CDR1 is MNHEY, CDR2 SVGAGI, per germline. The trim removed 7 bases at V and 3 bases at J, leaving 10 bases unmatched. The CDR3 loop reads CASTKGQGRIYEQYF. The CDR3 bases are TGTGCCAGCACCAAAGGACAGGGGAGGATCTACGAGCAGTACTTC.

The chain combines TRBV27 with TRBJ1-1; the D gene is possibly TRBD1 (6 bases). V lost 6 bases and J lost 0, with 14 bases in between. The CDR3 runs 15 residues. Germline values: CDR1 MNHEY, CDR2 SMNVEV (reference sequence). The CDR3 region has the DNA TGTGCCAGCAGCTGGGACATCCGCTTGAACACTGAAGCTTTCTTT. It is translated as CASSWDIRLNTEAFF.

This rearrangement joins TRBV6-4 to TRBJ1-6; D ambiguous. V gave up 5 bases and J gave up 5 bases, with 13 bases separating them. There are 15 residues in the CDR3. The germline V gene has CDR1 MRHNA and CDR2 SNTAGT. The CDR3 DNA reads as TGTGCCAGCAGTTCTCACGGGAATAATAATTCACCCCTCCACTTT. Amino acid sequence: CASSSHGNNNSPLHF.

The gene calls are TRBV7-3 and TRBJ2-3; D is unclear. Germline CDR1 is SGHTA and CDR2 is FQGTGA. V gave up 5 bases and J gave up 0 bases, with 9 bases separating them. The CDR3 loop spans 14 amino acids. The CDR3 protein is CASSTAGSTDTQYF. The CDR3 DNA reads as TGTGCCAGCAGCACCGCTGGGAGCACAGATACGCAGTATTTT.

This clone was detected only a few times. The chain combines TRBV4-1 with TRBJ2-3; 7 positions match TRBD1. The length of the CDR3 is 16 residues. The J segment lost 1 base and the V segment lost 4 bases, leaving 8 bases of the junction unmatched. The germline CDR1 and CDR2 sequences are MGHRA and YSYEKL. DNA for the CDR3: TGCGCCAGCAGCCGAGAACAGGGGATCGGCACAGATACGCAGTATTTT. Translation gives CASSREQGIGTDTQYF.

This clone was counted a few times. V and J are TRBV4-2 and TRBJ2-4, with D possibly matching TRBD2 (5 bases). The CDR3 runs 15 residues. CDR1 is LGHNA, CDR2 YNFKEQ, per germline. V lost 1 base and J lost 0, with 7 bases in between. Here the CDR3 reads CASSQAGLAKNIQYF. The CDR3 nucleotides read TGTGCCAGCAGCCAAGCCGGACTAGCCAAAAACATTCAGTACTTC.

The V call is TRBV5-4, the J call TRBJ2-5, with a possible D match to TRBD1 (6 bases). The CDR3 extends over 12 amino acids. Trimming cost V 3 bases and J 4 bases, with 7 bases left between them. The germline gives CDR1 SGHNT, CDR2 YYREEE (reference sequence). The CDR3 DNA reads as TGTGCCAGCAGCTGGACAGCAGAGACCCAGTACTTC. Protein sequence: CASSWTAETQYF. The entire variable domain, with the rest obtained from reference TRBV5-4 and TRBJ2-5, is as follows: ETGVTQSPTHLIKTRGQQVTLRCSSQSGHNTVSWYQQALGQGPQFIFQYYREEENGRGNFPPRFSGLQFPNYSSELNVNALELDDSALYLCASSWTAETQYFGPGTRLLVL.

This clone was recorded a few times. V and J are TRBV11-2 and TRBJ2-5; D may be TRBD2 (5 bases). The CDR3 runs 14 residues. Germline lookup yields CDR1 SGHAT and CDR2 FQNNGV. Trimming took 3 bases from V and 7 from J, leaving 15 bases between them. In nucleotides, the CDR3 is TGTGCCAGCAGCTTTTATGGGGAGTCCGCGACCCAGTACTTC. This encodes CASSFYGESATQYF.

This clone has ten or more counts. The genes are TRBV21-1 and TRBJ2-7; TRBD2, the table's D call, was not compared with the DNA. TRBV21-1 is labeled a pseudogene. This CDR3 comprises 16 residues. The CDR3 here is CASSHPGAVASYEQYV. CDR3 sequence (DNA): TGTGCCAGCAGCCACCCCGGCGCGGTGGCCTCCTACGAGCAGTACGTC.

The chain is built from TRBV5-8 and TRBJ1-2; D is undetermined. The CDR3 consists of 13 residues. V lost 2 bases to trimming and J lost 2 bases, with 7 bases between them. Germline loops: CDR1 SGHTS, CDR2 YDEGEE. CDR3 nucleotides: TGTGCCAGCAGCTTAGGAGGGAACTATGGCTACACCTTC. It encodes CASSLGGNYGYTF.

This clone was seen a few times. V gene TRBV18 combines with J gene TRBJ2-1; D remains unclear. The ends were cut back, 0 bases at V and 0 bases at J, with 6 bases in the middle. This CDR3 has 15 amino acids. Germline V gene data show CDR1 as KGHSH and CDR2 as LQKENI. The CDR3 reads CASSPPRDSYNEQFF. The DNA for the CDR3 is TGTGCCAGCTCACCACCGCGAGACTCCTACAATGAGCAGTTCTTC.

This clone turned up a few times. This chain connects TRBV25-1 to TRBJ2-5; a weak D match, TRBD2 (6 bases). V was pared by 6 bases and J by 5 bases, with 19 bases between. The germline V gene encodes CDR1 MGHDK and CDR2 SYGVNS. There are 15 residues in the CDR3. The chain's CDR3 is CASRQDQGLSETQYF. CDR3 nucleotide sequence: TGTGCCAGCAGACAAGATCAGGGACTTTCGGAGACCCAGTACTTC. Filled out from reference TRBV25-1 and TRBJ2-5, the complete variable domain reads EADIYQTPRYLVIGTGKKITLECSQTMGHDKMYWYQQDPGMELHLIHYSYGVNSTEKGDLSSESTVSRIRTEHFPLTLESARPSHTSQYLCASRQDQGLSETQYFGPGTRLLVL.

This rearrangement joins TRBV6-1 to TRBJ2-7; D is unclear. V shed 5 bases and J shed 4 bases, with 6 bases lying between them. Germline V gives CDR1 MNHNS, CDR2 SASEGT. The length of the CDR3 is 11 residues. CDR3: CASSNLYEQYF. The CDR3 DNA is TGTGCCAGCAGTAACCTTTACGAGCAGTACTTC.

This clone came up a few times. The J gene is TRBJ2-3, the V gene TRBV27, with D tentatively TRBD1 or TRBD2 (6 bases each). Germline loops: CDR1 MNHEY, CDR2 SMNVEV (reference sequence). The CDR3 extends over 15 amino acids. V was pared by 5 bases and J by 6 bases, with 18 bases between. The CDR3 spells CASSLKWGAADTQYF. The CDR3 nucleotides read TGTGCCAGCAGTCTAAAATGGGGGGCAGCGGATACGCAGTATTTT.

The J gene is TRBJ1-6, the V gene TRBV5-6, with 10 bases fitting TRBD1. The CDR3 has 15 residues. V shed 5 bases, J shed 5 bases, and the junction held 4 bases outside the gene matches. Germline V gene data show CDR1 as SGHDT and CDR2 as YYEEEE. CDR3 nucleotide sequence: TGTGCCAGCAGTTACGGGACAGGGGATAATTCACCCCTCCACTTT. As protein: CASSYGTGDNSPLHF.

Turning to this clone: The junction and the germline gene differ at one end; a read error may be behind it. J is TRBJ2-5 and V is TRBV2; no definite D call. The CDR3 is 13 residues long. The germline V gene has CDR1 SNHLY and CDR2 FYNNEI. CDR3 DNA: TGTGCCAGCAGGGAAGTCCCAGGAGAGACCCAGTACTTC. It is translated as CASREVPGETQYF.

This clone has a count of ten or more. The sample carries other DNA sequences with the same CDR3. The V and J genes are TRBV7-2 and TRBJ2-5; no definite D call. The CDR3 totals 11 residues. V lost 5 bases, J lost 3 bases, and 4 bases lay in between. Germline V lookup: CDR1 SGHTA, CDR2 FQGNSA. CDR3 nucleotides: TGTGCCAGCAGCCTTAAAGAGACCCAGTACTTC. Amino acids: CASSLKETQYF.

The chain uses TRBV21-1 and TRBJ2-5; TRBD1 reflects the table's D call only, with no check against the DNA. TRBV21-1 is a known pseudogene. The CDR3 is made up of 19 amino acids. CDR3 loop: CASSLLGTDILKGQETQYF. The DNA of the CDR3 is TGTGCCAGCAGCCTATTGGGTACGGACATATTAAAAGGCCAAGAGACCCAGTACTTC.

This clone has ten or more counts. V and J are TRBV7-2 and TRBJ2-5; TRBD2 matches at 11 bases. This CDR3 has 15 amino acids. CDR1 SGHTA and CDR2 FQGNSA come from the germline V gene. V trimming: 5 bases; J trimming: 5 bases; junction bases outside the gene matches: 7. This CDR3 is CASSPFSGGAETQYF. Written as DNA, the CDR3 is TGTGCCAGCAGCCCGTTTAGCGGGGGGGCTGAGACCCAGTACTTC.

The chain employs TRBV2 and TRBJ2-5; D is unclear. The germline V gene has CDR1 SNHLY and CDR2 FYNNEI. CDR3 length: 13 amino acids. V was cut by 3 bases and J by 4 bases, with 9 bases left in between. CDR3 nucleotide sequence: TGTGCCAGCAGTGATCGGCGAGGAGAGACCCAGTACTTC. Residues: CASSDRRGETQYF.

V usage is TRBV5-5 and J usage is TRBJ2-3; D gene uncertain. The V gene lost 7 bases and the J gene lost 7 bases, with 16 bases spanning the gap. This CDR3 region has 13 residues. The V gene's germline CDR1 is SGHKS and CDR2 YYEKEE (reference sequence). The CDR3 DNA sequence: TGTGCCAGCGATCCCCAATCGGGCTATACGCAGTATTTT. Its protein product is CASDPQSGYTQYF.